This paragraph covers one T cell receptor (beta chain) sequence. Its antigen is currently not known. Base qualities were left out, and no much larger clone turns up one base away. This entry is derived from a study of CD8 T cells in Susac syndrome (dated by TCRdb to 2018 to 2020). Study-wide context: Whether CD8+ T cell activation and differentiation in Susac syndrome was antigen driven was tested using repertoire sequencing. Study-level results and caveats: The number of individuals in the TCR sequencing and HLA analysis was acknowledged as relatively small.

High-throughput TCR beta sequencing profiled peripheral blood CD8+ and CD4+ T cells from healthy donors, Susac syndrome patients and multiple sclerosis patients. The multiple sclerosis controls were treatment-naive patients whose relapsing-remitting disease, either stable or active, fulfilled the revised McDonald criteria. Bulk CD8+ and CD4+ T cells were purified magnetically by negative isolation, whereas CD8+ TEMRA cells were enriched by FACS. Blood was collected in EDTA tubes and processed within 24 hours, with PBMCs isolated through density gradient centrifugation. PBMCs destined for TCR sequencing were cryopreserved in liquid nitrogen and later thawed in a 37 °C water bath. A purity of at least 90% was achieved for sorted or isolated CD4+, CD8+ and CD8+ TEMRA cells. The CDR3 covers 16 residues, taking in both the cysteine and the phenylalanine. This entry keeps only the CDR3 DNA: 48 bases, framed from base 1.

RNA was extracted with the RNeasy kit and roughly 0.45 to 1 ug was reverse transcribed using random hexamers. The immunoSEQ multiplex PCR assay, which covers 54 Vbeta and 13 Jbeta segments, was used to amplify TCR beta CDR3 regions. PCR amplification bias was corrected by using a synthetic template baseline for primer optimization and computational correction. As for how the authors treated the data: Only productive sequences were kept, with reads annotated to V, D and J genes according to IMGT and analyzed in immunoSEQ Analyzer. To calculate clonality, Shannon entropy was normalized by log2 of the number of productive unique sequences and then subtracted from one. For each patient and control, public and private clones were evaluated within the 100 most prevalent clones. A clone was defined as Susac-specific if it was absent from the healthy and MS cohorts, from roughly 980 published viral clones and from other ImmuneACCESS disease sequences. TCRdb cleaned the public reads at Q25 with fastp, built clones with MiXCR and kept in-frame beta chains. For every CDR3 protein sequence, its rows merge into one entry that carries the most common genes and DNA. The V and J calls and clone size are TCRdb's, not the authors'. Counted in this sample were about 250,000 distinct CDR3 sequences; just over 90% of them appeared once. Around 0.067% of the sample belongs to the ten largest clones.

The rearrangement combines TRBV21-1 with TRBJ1-5; the table's TRBD1 call for D was not verified on the DNA. TRBV21-1 represents a pseudogene. The sequence was obtained from a human donor with multiple sclerosis. Sequencing used CD4+ T cells from PBMCs. CDR3 loop: CASSKRAGRANQPQHF. Here is the DNA: TGTGCCAGCAGCAAAAGGGCAGGGCGGGCAAATCAGCCCCAGCATTTT.